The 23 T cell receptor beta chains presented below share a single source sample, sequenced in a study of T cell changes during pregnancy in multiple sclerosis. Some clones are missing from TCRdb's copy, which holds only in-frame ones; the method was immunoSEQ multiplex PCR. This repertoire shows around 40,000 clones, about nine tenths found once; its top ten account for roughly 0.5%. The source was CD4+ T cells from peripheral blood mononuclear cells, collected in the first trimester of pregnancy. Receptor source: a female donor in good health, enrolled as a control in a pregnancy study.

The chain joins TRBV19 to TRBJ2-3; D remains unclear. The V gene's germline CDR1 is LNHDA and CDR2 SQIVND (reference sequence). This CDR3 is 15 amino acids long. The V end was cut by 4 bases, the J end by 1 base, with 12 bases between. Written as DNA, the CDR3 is TGTGCCAGTAGTAGAGAGGCAGAGGGCACAGATACGCAGTATTTT. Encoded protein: CASSREAEGTDTQYF.

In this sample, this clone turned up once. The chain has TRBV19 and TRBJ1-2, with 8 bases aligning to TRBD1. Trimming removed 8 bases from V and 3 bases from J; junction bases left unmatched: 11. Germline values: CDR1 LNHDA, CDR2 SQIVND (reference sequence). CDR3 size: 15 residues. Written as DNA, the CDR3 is TGTGCCAGTGGGGGACAGGACCCTTTTGACTATGGCTACACCTTC. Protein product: CASGGQDPFDYGYTF.

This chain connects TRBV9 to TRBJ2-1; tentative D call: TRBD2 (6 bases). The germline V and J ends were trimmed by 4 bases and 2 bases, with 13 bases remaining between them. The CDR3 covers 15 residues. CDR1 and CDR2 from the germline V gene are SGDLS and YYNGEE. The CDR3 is CASSRRDSTYNEQFF. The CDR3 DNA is TGTGCCAGCAGCAGGCGGGACTCCACCTACAATGAGCAGTTCTTC.

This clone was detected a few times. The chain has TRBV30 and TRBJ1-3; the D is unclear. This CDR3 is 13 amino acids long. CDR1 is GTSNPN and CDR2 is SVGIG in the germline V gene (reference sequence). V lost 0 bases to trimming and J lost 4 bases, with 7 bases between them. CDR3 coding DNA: TGTGCCTGGAGTGTACACAGAGGAAACACCATATATTTT. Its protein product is CAWSVHRGNTIYF.

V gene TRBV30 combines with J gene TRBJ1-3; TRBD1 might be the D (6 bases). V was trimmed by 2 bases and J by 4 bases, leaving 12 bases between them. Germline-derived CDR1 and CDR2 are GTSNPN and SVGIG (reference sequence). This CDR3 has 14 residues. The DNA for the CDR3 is TGTGCCTGGAGTACAGGGACCCCCGGAAACACCATATATTTT. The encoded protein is CAWSTGTPGNTIYF.

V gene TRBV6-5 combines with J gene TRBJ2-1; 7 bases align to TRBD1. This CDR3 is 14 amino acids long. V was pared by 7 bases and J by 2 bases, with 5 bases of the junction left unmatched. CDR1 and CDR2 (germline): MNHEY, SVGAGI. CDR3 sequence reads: CASTRTGTYNEQFF. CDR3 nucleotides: TGTGCCAGCACCCGGACAGGAACCTACAATGAGCAGTTCTTC.

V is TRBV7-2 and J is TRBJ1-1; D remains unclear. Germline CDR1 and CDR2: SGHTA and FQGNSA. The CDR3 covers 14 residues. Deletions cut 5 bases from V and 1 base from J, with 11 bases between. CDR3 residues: CASSRAYGNTEAFF. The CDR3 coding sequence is TGTGCCAGCAGCCGAGCATACGGGAACACTGAAGCTTTCTTT.

CDR3 loop: CASSYSGSTDTQYF. The CDR3 DNA sequence: TGTGCCAGCAGTTACTCTGGCAGCACAGATACGCAGTATTTT. This sequence joins TRBV6-6 and TRBJ2-3; D uncertain. The CDR3 is 14 amino acids. The V gene lost 0 bases and the J gene lost 0 bases, with 4 bases spanning the gap. Per the germline V gene, CDR1 is MNHNY and CDR2 is SVGAGI (reference sequence).

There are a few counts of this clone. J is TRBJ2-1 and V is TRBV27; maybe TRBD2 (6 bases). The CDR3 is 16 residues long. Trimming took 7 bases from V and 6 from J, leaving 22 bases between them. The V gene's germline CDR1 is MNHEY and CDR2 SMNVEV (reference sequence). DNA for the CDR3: TGTGCCAGCATGAGGAGGGTGCAGGCGGAGGGCAATGAGCAGTTCTTC. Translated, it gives CASMRRVQAEGNEQFF.

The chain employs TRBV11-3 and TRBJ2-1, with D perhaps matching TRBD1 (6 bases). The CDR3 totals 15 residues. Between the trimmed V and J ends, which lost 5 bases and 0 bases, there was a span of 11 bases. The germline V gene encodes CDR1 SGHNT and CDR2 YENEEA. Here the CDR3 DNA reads TGTGCCAGCAGCACCCGGACAGCCTCCTACAATGAGCAGTTCTTC. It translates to CASSTRTASYNEQFF.

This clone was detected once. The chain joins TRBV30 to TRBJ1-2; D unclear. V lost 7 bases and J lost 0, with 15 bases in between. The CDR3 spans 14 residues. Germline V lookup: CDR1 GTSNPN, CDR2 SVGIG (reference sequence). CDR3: CASPAREANYGYTF. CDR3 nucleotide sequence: TGTGCCTCCCCAGCGAGGGAAGCTAACTATGGCTACACCTTC.

CDR3 loop: CASPRRQAYGYTF. The CDR3 DNA reads TGTGCCAGCCCGAGACGGCAGGCGTATGGCTACACCTTC. The V and J genes are TRBV2 and TRBJ1-2; D is unclear. CDR1 SNHLY and CDR2 FYNNEI come from the germline V gene. The germline V and J ends were trimmed by 8 bases and 5 bases, with 15 bases remaining between them. The CDR3 loop spans 13 amino acids.

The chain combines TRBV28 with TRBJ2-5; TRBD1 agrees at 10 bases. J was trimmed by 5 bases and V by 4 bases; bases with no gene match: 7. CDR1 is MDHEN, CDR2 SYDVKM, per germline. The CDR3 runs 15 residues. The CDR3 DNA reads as TGTGCCAGCAGTTACGGGACAGGGGTTTTGGAGACCCAGTACTTC. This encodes CASSYGTGVLETQYF.

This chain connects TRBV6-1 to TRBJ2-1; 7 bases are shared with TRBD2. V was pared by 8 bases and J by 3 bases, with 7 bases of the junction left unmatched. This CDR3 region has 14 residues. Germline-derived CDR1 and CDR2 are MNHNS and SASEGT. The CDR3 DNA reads TGTGCCAGCGGGAGGGGTGACAACTACAATGAGCAGTTCTTC. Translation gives CASGRGDNYNEQFF.

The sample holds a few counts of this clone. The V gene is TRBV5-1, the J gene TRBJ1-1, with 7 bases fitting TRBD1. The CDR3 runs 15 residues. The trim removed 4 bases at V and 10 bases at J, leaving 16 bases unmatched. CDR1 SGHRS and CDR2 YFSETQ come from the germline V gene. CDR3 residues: CASSPGQTDRARAFF. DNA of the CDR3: TGCGCCAGCAGCCCAGGACAGACTGACAGGGCAAGAGCTTTCTTT.

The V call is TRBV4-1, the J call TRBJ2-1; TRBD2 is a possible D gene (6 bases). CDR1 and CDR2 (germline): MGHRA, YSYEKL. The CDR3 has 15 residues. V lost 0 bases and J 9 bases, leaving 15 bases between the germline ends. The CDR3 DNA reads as TGCGCCAGCAGCCAAGACGGGAGATACGGGGGTGAGCAGTTCTTC. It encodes CASSQDGRYGGEQFF.

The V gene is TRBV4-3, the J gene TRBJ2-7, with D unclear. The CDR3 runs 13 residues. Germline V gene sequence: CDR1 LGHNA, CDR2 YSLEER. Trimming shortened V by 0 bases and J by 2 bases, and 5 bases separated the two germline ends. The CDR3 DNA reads TGCGCCAGCAGCCAAGATGAGGCCTACGAGCAGTACTTC. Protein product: CASSQDEAYEQYF.

The CDR3 sequence: CASSASDGAYYGYTF. In nucleotides, the CDR3 is TGTGCCAGCAGCGCCTCTGATGGAGCGTATTATGGCTACACCTTC. The chain has TRBV6-1 and TRBJ1-2, with unresolved D. The V end lost 6 bases, the J end lost 5 bases, and 19 bases lay between the germline ends. The CDR3 has 15 amino acids. The V gene's germline CDR1 is MNHNS and CDR2 SASEGT.

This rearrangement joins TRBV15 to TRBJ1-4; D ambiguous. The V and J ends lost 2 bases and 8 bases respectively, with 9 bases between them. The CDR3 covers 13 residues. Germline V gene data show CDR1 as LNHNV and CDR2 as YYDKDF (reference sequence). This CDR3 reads CATSRTTGEKLFF. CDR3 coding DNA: TGTGCCACCAGCAGAACAACGGGAGAAAAACTGTTTTTT. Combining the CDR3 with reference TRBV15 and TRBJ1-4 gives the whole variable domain DAMVIQNPRYQVTQFGKPVTLSCSQTLNHNVMYWYQQKSSQAPKLLFHYYDKDFNNEADTPDNFQSRRPNTSFCFLDIRSPGLGDTAMYLCATSRTTGEKLFFGSGTQLSVL.

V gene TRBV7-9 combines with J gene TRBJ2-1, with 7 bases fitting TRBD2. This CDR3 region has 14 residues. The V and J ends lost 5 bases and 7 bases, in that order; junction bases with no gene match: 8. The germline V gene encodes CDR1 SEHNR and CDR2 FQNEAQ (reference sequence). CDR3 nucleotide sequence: TGTGCCAGCAGCGGATGGCGGGAGTTGAATGAGCAGTTCTTC. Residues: CASSGWRELNEQFF.

CDR3 amino acids: CASSQRDIQETQYF. The CDR3 DNA is TGCGCCAGCAGCCAAAGGGACATCCAAGAGACCCAGTACTTC. The V call is TRBV4-1, the J call TRBJ2-5, with TRBD1 as a possible D gene (6 bases). V lost 2 bases and J 1 base, leaving 8 bases between the germline ends. The CDR3 totals 14 residues. CDR1 is MGHRA, CDR2 YSYEKL, per germline.

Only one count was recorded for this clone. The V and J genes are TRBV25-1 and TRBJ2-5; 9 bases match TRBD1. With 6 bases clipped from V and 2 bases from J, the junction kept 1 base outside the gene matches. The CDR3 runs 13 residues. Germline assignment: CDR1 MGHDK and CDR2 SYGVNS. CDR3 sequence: CASRDRGQETQYF. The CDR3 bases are TGTGCCAGCAGGGACAGGGGTCAAGAGACCCAGTACTTC.

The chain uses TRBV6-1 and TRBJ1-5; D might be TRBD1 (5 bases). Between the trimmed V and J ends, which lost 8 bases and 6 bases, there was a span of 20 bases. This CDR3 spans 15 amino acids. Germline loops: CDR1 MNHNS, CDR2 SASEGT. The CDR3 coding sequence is TGTGCCAGCCGTCGGCGGGGGGGTGGGGGTCAGCCCCAGCATTTT. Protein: CASRRRGGGGQPQHF.